This TCR beta chain was observed in a study of cytomegalovirus exposure and HLA in healthy donors (dated by TCRdb to about 2017). About the study as a whole: According to an earlier analysis of 587 of the donors, about 179 million T cells yielded 117 million unique TCR beta sequences and around 280 Gb of sequence data. Of the approximately 400 genotyped donors, 65% to 90% were placed in the genetic ancestry cluster associated with self-reported Caucasian donors. The study used immunosequencing to profile the T cell repertoires of approximately 630 subjects and linked those repertoires to cytomegalovirus serostatus. Around 320 gigabases of sequencing data and tens of millions of unique TCR sequences were included in an early release covering 550 to 800 HLA-typed donors. The study combined high-throughput TCR immunosequencing, statistical association of individual TCRs with disease status, and machine learning to predict cytomegalovirus infection status. A later genetic analysis used genome-wide SNP genotypes for about 60% of the roughly 700 donors, treating that subset as a discovery cohort. Because of strong linkage in the cohort, four or five DR-DQ haplotypes were treated as single units for association and clustering. On average, around 230,000 unique TCR beta nucleotide sequences were sequenced per donor among about 400 genotyped donors of the cohort, with around 19% of those sequences being non-productive. The study was designed to test whether signatures of past pathogen exposure could be identified by cataloging public T cell receptors. The number of donors typed differed by locus, with 629-630 for A, B, C, DRB1 and DQB1, 522 for DQA1, over 600 for DPA1, and under 490 for DPB1. In the later analysis, no new phenotypic data were used to find candidate immune exposures; instead, reliance was placed on TCR beta sequences and their occurrence across donors. Donor age, sex, ethnicity and CMV serostatus were compiled together with the repertoire data. To decide whether each TCR beta V gene segment behaved as functional or pseudogenic, an earlier analysis of over 500 of the donors relied on high-throughput TCR beta sequencing. Class I and class II HLA loci were covered by the typing at four-digit resolution. A later analysis re-examined previously published TCR beta repertoires from about 700 donors and added high-resolution HLA genotyping to investigate patterns of TCR occurrence. Besides the first cohort of 500 to 700 subjects, a separate validation cohort made up of about 120 different subjects was used. Every repertoire in the discovery cohort had been generated on one and the same sequencing platform. Here is what the overall study found, with its caveats: In vitro tests confirmed that a few of the cytomegalovirus-associated TCR beta chains recognize cytomegalovirus antigens. A later genetic analysis reported fewer N-insertions in productive TCRs among donors in an Asian-associated ancestry cluster than the roughly 700-donor mean. A further reported finding was that TCR beta sequences accurately predicted the HLA-A and HLA-B alleles for most subjects in the first cohort. Roughly uniform sequencing depth across donors was assumed in presence/absence analyses, although this assumption may not hold. The only immune exposure information available for the cohort was CMV serostatus. The study listed 170 or so TCR beta chains as associated with cytomegalovirus. An association between a missense DCLRE1C variant and V-gene and J-gene trimming of TCR beta chains was found in a later genetic analysis and replicated in an independent cohort. Specific HLA alleles were associated with more than 15,000 TCR beta sequences at a false discovery rate of 0.05 in a later analysis. While some public TCRs were present in many individuals, most TCR sequences turned up only very rarely across donors. According to a later analysis, most CMV-associated TCR beta chains appeared to be HLA-restricted, and the HLA associations seemed to be driven largely by CMV exposure. The 87-base-pair reads could not distinguish some IMGT-functional V segments, including TRBV6-2 and TRBV6-3, so those segments were excluded. When HLA alleles, especially DR and DQ, strongly co-occurred, attributing TCR associations to individual alleles was difficult. Because some donors lacked HLA typing at each locus, the association tests relied only on the typed subset. The earlier analysis of 587 of the donors excluded roughly 17 rarely observed V segments, including chromosome 9 orphons, because counts were too low. A later analysis found that HLA-associated TCR beta chains were more clonally expanded and had lower generation probabilities than equally common non-associated chains. In this cohort, only TCR beta chains were sequenced, and detectable features were limited by the absence of alpha or paired-chain data. A later analysis found that TCR association rates varied across HLA loci, with DRB1 alleles showing the most associated TCRs and HLA-C alleles the fewest. According to the authors, the approach could potentially be generalized to other disease states and immunological phenotypes. Correlated functional status among segregating V segments might reflect linkage disequilibrium, but an unknown experimental factor could not be ruled out. In a later analysis, several top co-occurrence clusters were reported to appear linked to parvovirus B19, influenza, CMV and Epstein-Barr virus. The classifier was reported to diagnose cytomegalovirus status with high specificity and sensitivity in both the original cohort and the validation cohort. The sequencing pipeline was judged likely to have produced a cluster of highly shared sequence variants as a technical artifact. In an earlier analysis of more than 450 of the donors, most TCR beta V segments were observed in productive rearrangements about 87% or about 30% of the time, broadly matching IMGT annotations.

The cohort was made up of 650 to 700 healthy bone marrow donors. At the time of sampling, all cohort members were nominally healthy, though unrecorded immune exposures were likely present. The donor tested CMV seropositive, placing the donor among the roughly 270 seropositive members of the cohort. A peripheral blood sample was provided by each donor, and peripheral blood mononuclear cells were used for TCR beta sequencing. The Qiagen DNeasy Blood Extraction Kit was used to extract genomic DNA from the blood cell samples. Details on this clone: The antigen it binds to is not known. No much larger clonotype is one base removed from it; base qualities were not supplied.

Receptor libraries were prepared by the immunoSEQ multiplex PCR assay. For the multiplex PCR, a mixture combining 60 forward primers for TCR Vbeta segments and 13 reverse primers for TCR Jbeta segments was used. Amplification of the CDR3 region of rearranged TCR beta genes was performed with a multiplex PCR assay on genomic DNA. The Illumina HiSeq System was used to sequence the amplified TCR beta libraries as 87-base-pair reads. The original pipeline was this. A later analysis tallied roughly 76 million unique TCR beta chains across the 550 to 850 repertoires, and approximately 12 million of those chains were shared by two or more donors. Raw reads were error-corrected and collapsed into unique sequences by a nearest-neighbor algorithm in which closely related sequences were merged to remove PCR and sequencing errors. To assign V, D and J gene segments, CDR3 sequences were aligned to IMGT reference sequences. For a sequence to be retained, a match of at least six nucleotides to both a V gene segment and a J gene segment was required. Rearrangements were classified as productive when the CDR3 lacked stop codons and remained in frame with V and J, and all other rearrangements were classified as non-productive. CDR3 was defined by IMGT convention, running from the second conserved V-encoded cysteine to the conserved J-encoded phenylalanine. Sequences without an unambiguous match to a single V gene segment were excluded from the earlier analysis of a few hundred of the donors. In an earlier analysis of a few hundred of the donors, a V segment was called functional when productive rearrangements were above 56.7%, and segregating when the standard deviation between donors exceeded 5%. A statistical classification framework was built to diagnose cytomegalovirus status from the catalog of TCR beta chain sequences. In a later analysis, V and J genes were assigned by comparing TCR nucleotide sequences against IMGT/GENE-DB human TR gene sequences. A later analysis assigned CDR3 sequences and most-parsimonious VDJ recombination scenarios with the TCRdist pipeline. In a later analysis, each TCR beta chain was defined by its CDR3 amino acid sequence together with its V-gene family, and reads without a unique V-gene family were excluded. In a later analysis, a few hundred highly shared, low-generation-probability nucleotide sequences were removed to address suspected cross-contamination and a sequencing artifact. In a later analysis, a clonal expansion index was calculated for each public chain from normalized within-repertoire ranks of inferred template counts. In a later analysis, generation probabilities were computed using a VDJ recombination model fitted to out-of-frame rearrangements, and the results were checked against IGoR. In a later analysis, hypergeometric tests were used to score TCR-TCR, TCR-HLA and TCR-CMV co-occurrence, with a repertoire-size bias correction applied to TCR pairs. False discovery rates were estimated in a later analysis by permuting HLA or CMV assignments 20 times. A later analysis grouped co-occurring TCRs with DBSCAN, adding TCRdist sequence similarity when clustering within HLA-allele-positive subsets. Co-occurrence clustering excluded repertoires with fewer than 30,000 or more than 120,000 public chains, plus five with anomalous nucleotide sharing. TCRdb limited this immuneACCESS table to in-frame rearrangements with V and J called. A share of clones is missing; checked studies link under half to unresolved V genes, and the rest is unexplained. That table supplies the V and J calls and clone size; D and trimming were determined from the DNA. The sample records roughly 150,000 clones, 75% to 90% of which are singletons. The ten largest clones represent 3.5% to 5% of the sample.

CDR3 length: 14 amino acids, cysteine to phenylalanine. The only DNA kept is the CDR3, 42 bases in frame from the first base. V loses 5 bases at its end and J loses 2 bases; junction bases beyond the gene matches: 7. According to the germline V gene (reference sequence), CDR1 reads GTSNPN and CDR2 reads SVGIG. Here the chain combines TRBV30 and TRBJ2-5, and TRBD1 matches 8 of the central bases. The sample taken for sequencing was PBMCs. The clonotype comes from a man aged 50 to 59 in good health and CMV-seropositive. The CDR3 protein: CAWVRQGSQETQYF. The base sequence is TGTGCCTGGGTCAGACAGGGGTCTCAAGAGACCCAGTACTTC.